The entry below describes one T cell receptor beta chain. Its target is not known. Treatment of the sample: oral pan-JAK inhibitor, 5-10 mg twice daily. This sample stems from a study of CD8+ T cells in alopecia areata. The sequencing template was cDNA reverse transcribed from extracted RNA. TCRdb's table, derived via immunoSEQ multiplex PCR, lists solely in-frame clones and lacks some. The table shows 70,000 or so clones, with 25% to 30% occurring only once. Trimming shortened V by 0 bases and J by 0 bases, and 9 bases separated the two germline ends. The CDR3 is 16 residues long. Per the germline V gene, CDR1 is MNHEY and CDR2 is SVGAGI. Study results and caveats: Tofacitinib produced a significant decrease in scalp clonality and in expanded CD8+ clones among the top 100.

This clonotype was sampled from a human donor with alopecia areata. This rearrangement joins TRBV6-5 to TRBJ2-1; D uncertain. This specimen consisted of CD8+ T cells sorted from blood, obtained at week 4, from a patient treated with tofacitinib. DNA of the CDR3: TGTGCCAGCAGTTACTCAGTCTCGAGCTCCTACAATGAGCAGTTCTTC. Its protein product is CASSYSVSSSYNEQFF.